This T cell receptor (beta chain) was captured by sequencing in a study of cytomegalovirus exposure and HLA in healthy donors. Germline CDR1 SGHTA, CDR2 FQGNSA. J gave up 6 bases and V 1 base, and 8 bases lay outside the gene matches. The CDR3 contains 16 residues. On this clone itself: Antigen unknown.

General observations from the study: Overall, approximately 150 TCR beta chains were annotated as cytomegalovirus-associated. Under in vitro conditions, three CMV-associated chains were confirmed as specific for CMV antigens. That first-cohort TCR clusters tended to co-occur in the 120 or so validation repertoires was found in a later analysis.

Profiling relied on immunoSEQ multiplex PCR, and the TCRdb table lists in-frame clones only, not all of them. Of fewer than 200,000 clones detected, 85% appear once; the ten largest clones hold about a sixth. The chain links TRBV7-2 to TRBJ1-4; 7 bases agree with TRBD1. Sequencing input: PBMCs. This TCR was recovered from a man between 18 and 29 years old in good health and CMV-seropositive. CDR3 sequence reads: CASSLVFGRGDEKLFF. CDR3 sequence (DNA): TGTGCCAGCAGCTTAGTATTCGGCAGGGGGGATGAAAAACTGTTTTTT. The whole variable domain, filled in from reference TRBV7-2 and TRBJ1-4, reads GAGVSQSPSNKVTEKGKDVELRCDPISGHTALYWYRQSLGQGLEFLIYFQGNSAPDKSGLPSDRFSAERTGGSVSTLTIQRTQQEDSAVYLCASSLVFGRGDEKLFFGSGTQLSVL.